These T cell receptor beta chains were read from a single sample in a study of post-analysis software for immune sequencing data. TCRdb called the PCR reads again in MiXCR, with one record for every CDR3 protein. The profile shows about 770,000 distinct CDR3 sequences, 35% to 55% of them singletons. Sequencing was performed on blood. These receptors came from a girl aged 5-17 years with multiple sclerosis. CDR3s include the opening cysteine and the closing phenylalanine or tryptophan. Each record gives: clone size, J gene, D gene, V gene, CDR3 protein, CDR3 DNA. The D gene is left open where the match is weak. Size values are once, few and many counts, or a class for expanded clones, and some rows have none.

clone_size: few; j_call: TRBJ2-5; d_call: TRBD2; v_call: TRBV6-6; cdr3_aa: CASNLSGSPLETQYF; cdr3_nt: TGTGCCAGCAATCTTAGCGGGAGCCCTCTAGAGACCCAGTACTTC
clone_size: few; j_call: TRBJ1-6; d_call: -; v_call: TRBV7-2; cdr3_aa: CASSLVTDNSPLHF; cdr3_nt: TGTGCCAGCAGCTTAGTCACCGATAATTCACCCCTCCACTTT
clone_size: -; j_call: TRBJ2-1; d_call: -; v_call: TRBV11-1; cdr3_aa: CASSFIPDPRRDGRDNEQFF; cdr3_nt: TGTGCCAGCAGCTTCATCCCTGATCCCAGACGGGACGGACGAGACAATGAGCAGTTCTTC
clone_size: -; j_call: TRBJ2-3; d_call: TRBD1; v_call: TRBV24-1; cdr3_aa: CATSDPGRGQEDTQYF; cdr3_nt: TGTGCCACCAGTGACCCGGGAAGGGGGCAGGAAGATACGCAGTATTTT
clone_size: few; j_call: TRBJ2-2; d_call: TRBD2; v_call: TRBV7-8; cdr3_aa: CASRFTSGVNTGELFF; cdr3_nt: TGTGCCAGCAGGTTTACTAGCGGGGTTAACACCGGGGAGCTGTTTTTT
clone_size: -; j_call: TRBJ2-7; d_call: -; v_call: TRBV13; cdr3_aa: CASSSSGDPDYEQYF; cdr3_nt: TGTGCCAGCAGCTCCTCAGGGGACCCAGACTACGAGCAGTACTTC
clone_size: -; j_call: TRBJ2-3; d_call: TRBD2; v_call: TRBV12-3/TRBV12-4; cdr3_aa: CASSFGRRADTQYF; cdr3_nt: TGTGCCAGCAGCTTCGGGAGGCGAGCAGATACGCAGTATTTT
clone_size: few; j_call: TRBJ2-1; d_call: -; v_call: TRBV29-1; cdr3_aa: CSVVAGSSYNEQFF; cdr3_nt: TGCAGCGTTGTTGCCGGGAGCTCCTACAATGAGCAGTTCTTC
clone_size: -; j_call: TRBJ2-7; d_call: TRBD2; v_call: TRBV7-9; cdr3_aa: CASSFGLAQTYEQYF; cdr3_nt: TGTGCCAGCAGCTTCGGACTAGCTCAGACCTACGAGCAGTACTTC
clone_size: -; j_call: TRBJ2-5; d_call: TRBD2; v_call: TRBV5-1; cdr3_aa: CASSLVPPSSGSQETQYF; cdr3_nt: TGCGCCAGCAGCTTGGTCCCTCCTTCTAGCGGGAGCCAAGAGACCCAGTACTTC
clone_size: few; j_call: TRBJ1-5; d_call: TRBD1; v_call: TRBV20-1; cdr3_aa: CSARGGYRGRSNQPQHF; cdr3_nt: TGCAGTGCTAGGGGGGGATACAGGGGTCGAAGCAATCAGCCCCAGCATTTT
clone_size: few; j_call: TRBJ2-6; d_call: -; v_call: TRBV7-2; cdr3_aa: CASSQVLGNSGANVLTF; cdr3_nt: TGTGCCAGCAGCCAAGTATTAGGAAACTCTGGGGCCAACGTCCTGACTTTC
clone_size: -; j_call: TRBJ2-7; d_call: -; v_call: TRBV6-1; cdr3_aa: CAFRPHPSSYEQYF; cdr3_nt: TGTGCCTTCCGGCCCCATCCTAGCTCCTACGAGCAGTACTTC
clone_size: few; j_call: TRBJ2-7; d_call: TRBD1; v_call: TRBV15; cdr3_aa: CATSRDRAVYEQYF; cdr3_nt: TGTGCCACCAGCAGGGACAGGGCGGTCTACGAGCAGTACTTC
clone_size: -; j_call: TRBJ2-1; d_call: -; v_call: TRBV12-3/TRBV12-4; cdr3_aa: CASSLKRDGDEQFF; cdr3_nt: TGTGCCAGCAGTTTAAAGAGGGACGGAGATGAGCAGTTCTTC
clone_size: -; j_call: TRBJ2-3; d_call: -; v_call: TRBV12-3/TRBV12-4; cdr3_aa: CASSLDGTVGADTQYF; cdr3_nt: TGTGCCAGCAGTTTAGACGGAACCGTCGGCGCAGATACGCAGTATTTT
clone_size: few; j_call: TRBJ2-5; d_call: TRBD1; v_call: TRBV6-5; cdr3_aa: CASSYSGIQGFETQYF; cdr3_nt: TGTGCCAGCAGTTACTCCGGAATACAGGGGTTCGAGACCCAGTACTTC
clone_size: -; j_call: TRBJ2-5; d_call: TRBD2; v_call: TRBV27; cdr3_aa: CASSGSSGQETQYF; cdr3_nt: TGTGCCAGCAGTGGATCTAGCGGACAAGAGACCCAGTACTTC
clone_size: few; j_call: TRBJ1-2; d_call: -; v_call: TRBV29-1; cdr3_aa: CSVEVTTVYGYTF; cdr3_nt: TGCAGCGTTGAAGTGACAACAGTCTATGGCTACACCTTC
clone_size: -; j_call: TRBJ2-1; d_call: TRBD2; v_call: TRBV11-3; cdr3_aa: CASSRTGTSGNNEQFF; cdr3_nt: TGTGCCAGCAGCCGGACCGGGACTAGCGGTAACAATGAGCAGTTCTTC
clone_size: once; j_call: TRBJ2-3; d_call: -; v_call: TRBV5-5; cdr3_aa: CASSLEWSREDTQYF; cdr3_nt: TGTGCCAGCAGCTTGGAATGGAGCAGGGAAGATACGCAGTATTTT
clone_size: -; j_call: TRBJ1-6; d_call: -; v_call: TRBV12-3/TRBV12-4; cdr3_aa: CASSLIGTENSPLHF; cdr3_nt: TGTGCCAGCAGTTTAATAGGGACCGAGAATTCACCCCTCCACTTT
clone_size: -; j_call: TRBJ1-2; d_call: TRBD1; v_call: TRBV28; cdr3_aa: CASSLQGGPDGYTF; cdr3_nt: TGTGCCAGCAGTTTACAGGGGGGTCCGGATGGCTACACCTTC
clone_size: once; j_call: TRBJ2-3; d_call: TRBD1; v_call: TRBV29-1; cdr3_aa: CSVEEPRQGASTDTQYF; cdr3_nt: TGCAGCGTTGAGGAACCCCGACAGGGAGCTAGCACAGATACGCAGTATTTT
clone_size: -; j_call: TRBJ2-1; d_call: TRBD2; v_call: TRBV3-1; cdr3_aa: CASSQPGLAAYNEQFF; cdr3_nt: TGTGCCAGCAGCCAACCGGGACTAGCGGCGTACAATGAGCAGTTCTTC
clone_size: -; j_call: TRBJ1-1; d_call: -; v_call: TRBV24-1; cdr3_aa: CATSDLGGYYVGRLNTEAFF; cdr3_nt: TGTGCCACCAGTGACCTTGGCGGGTATTATGTGGGTCGTCTGAACACTGAAGCTTTCTTT
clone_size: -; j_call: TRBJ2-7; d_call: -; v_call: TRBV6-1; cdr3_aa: CASSEALGYEQYF; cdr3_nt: TGTGCCAGCAGTGAAGCGTTGGGCTACGAGCAGTACTTC
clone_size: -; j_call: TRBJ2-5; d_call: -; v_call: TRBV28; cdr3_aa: CASSTRVMLQETQYF; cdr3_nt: TGTGCCAGCAGTACCCGGGTTATGTTACAAGAGACCCAGTACTTC
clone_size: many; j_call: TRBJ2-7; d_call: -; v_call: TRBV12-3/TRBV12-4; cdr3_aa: CASSLSGAYEQYF; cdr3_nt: TGTGCCAGCAGTTTAAGCGGTGCCTACGAGCAGTACTTC
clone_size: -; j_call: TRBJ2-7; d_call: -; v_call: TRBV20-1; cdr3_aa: CSARELTNEQYF; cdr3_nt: TGCAGTGCTAGGGAATTAACGAATGAGCAGTACTTC
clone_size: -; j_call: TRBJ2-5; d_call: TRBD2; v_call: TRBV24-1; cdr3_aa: CATSQPAGEGGNEQYF; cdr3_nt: TGTGCCACCAGTCAGCCAGCGGGAGAAGGAGGCAATGAGCAGTACTTC
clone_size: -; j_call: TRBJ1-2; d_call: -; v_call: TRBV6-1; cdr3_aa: CASSEFGPLGYGYTF; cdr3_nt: TGTGCCAGCAGTGAGTTCGGACCCCTGGGATATGGCTACACCTTC
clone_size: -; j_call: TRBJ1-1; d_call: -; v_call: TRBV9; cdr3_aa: CASSVVGGGAEAFF; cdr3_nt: TGTGCCAGCAGCGTAGTAGGTGGGGGCGCTGAAGCTTTCTTT
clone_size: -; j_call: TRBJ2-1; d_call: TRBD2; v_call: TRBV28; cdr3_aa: CASSLRAPGLADYNEQFF; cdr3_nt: TGTGCCAGCAGTTTAAGGGCCCCAGGACTAGCGGACTACAATGAGCAGTTCTTC
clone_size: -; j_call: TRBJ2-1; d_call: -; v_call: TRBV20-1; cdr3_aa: CSARVSNEQFF; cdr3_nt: TGCAGTGCTAGAGTATCCAATGAGCAGTTCTTC
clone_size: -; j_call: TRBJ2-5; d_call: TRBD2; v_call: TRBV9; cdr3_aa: CASGGGRASSKETQYF; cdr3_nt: TGTGCCAGCGGTGGCGGGAGGGCCAGCTCAAAAGAGACCCAGTACTTC
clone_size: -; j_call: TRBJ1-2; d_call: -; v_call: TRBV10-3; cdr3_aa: CDISEITALGYTF; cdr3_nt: TGTGACATCAGTGAGATAACAGCCCTGGGGTACACCTTC
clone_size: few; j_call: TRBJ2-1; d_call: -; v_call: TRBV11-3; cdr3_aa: CASSFSSLRDNEQFF; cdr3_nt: TGTGCCAGCAGCTTCAGCTCACTTCGGGACAATGAGCAGTTCTTC
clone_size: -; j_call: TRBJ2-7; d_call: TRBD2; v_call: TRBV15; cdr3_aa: CATSRDRAAGGPSSEQYF; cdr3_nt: TGTGCCACCAGCAGAGATCGGGCCGCGGGAGGGCCCTCTTCCGAGCAGTACTTC
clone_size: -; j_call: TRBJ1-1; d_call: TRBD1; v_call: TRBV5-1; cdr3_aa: CASSARQGVTEAFF; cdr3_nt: TGCGCCAGCAGCGCCCGACAGGGGGTCACTGAAGCTTTCTTT
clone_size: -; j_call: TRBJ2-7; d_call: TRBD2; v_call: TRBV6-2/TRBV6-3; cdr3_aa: CASSYSTSGSTSYEQYF; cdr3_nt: TGTGCCAGCAGTTACTCTACTAGCGGGAGTACTTCCTACGAGCAGTACTTC
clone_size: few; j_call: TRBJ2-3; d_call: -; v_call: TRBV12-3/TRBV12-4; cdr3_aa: CASRAEGNTQYF; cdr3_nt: TGTGCCAGCAGGGCGGAGGGGAATACGCAGTATTTT
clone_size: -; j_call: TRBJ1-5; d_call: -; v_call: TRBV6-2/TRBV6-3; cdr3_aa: CASSPRTTQPQHF; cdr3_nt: TGTGCCAGCAGTCCAAGGACGACTCAGCCCCAGCATTTT
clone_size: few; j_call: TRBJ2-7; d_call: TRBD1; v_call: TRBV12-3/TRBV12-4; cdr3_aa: CASTPDRVHEQYF; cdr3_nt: TGTGCCAGCACCCCCGACAGGGTCCACGAGCAGTACTTC
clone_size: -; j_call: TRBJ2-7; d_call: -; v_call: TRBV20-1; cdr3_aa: CSATGRKVGYSYEQYF; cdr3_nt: TGCAGTGCTACCGGACGAAAGGTAGGGTACTCCTACGAGCAGTACTTC
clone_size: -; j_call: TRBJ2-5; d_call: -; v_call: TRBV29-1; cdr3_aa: CSVENLGNPGETQYF; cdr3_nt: TGCAGCGTTGAAAACCTTGGTAATCCAGGGGAGACCCAGTACTTC
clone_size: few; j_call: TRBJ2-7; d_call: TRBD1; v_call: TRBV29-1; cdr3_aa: CSVGTGGNYEQYF; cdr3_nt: TGCAGCGTTGGGACAGGGGGCAACTACGAGCAGTACTTC
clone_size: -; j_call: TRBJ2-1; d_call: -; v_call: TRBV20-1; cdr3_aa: CSAREIDGSSYNEQFF; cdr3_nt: TGCAGTGCTAGAGAAATTGACGGGAGCTCCTACAATGAGCAGTTCTTC
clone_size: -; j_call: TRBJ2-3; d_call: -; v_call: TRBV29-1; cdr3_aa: CSVETGDLTDTQYF; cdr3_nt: TGCAGCGTTGAAACGGGAGACCTCACAGATACGCAGTATTTT
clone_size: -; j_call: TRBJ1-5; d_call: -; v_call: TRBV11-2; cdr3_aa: CASSLGRLGQGPPNQPQHF; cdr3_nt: TGTGCCAGCAGCTTAGGAAGGCTGGGGCAGGGCCCCCCCAATCAGCCCCAGCATTTT
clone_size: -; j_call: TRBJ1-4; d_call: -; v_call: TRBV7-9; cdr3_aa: CASSLVGTPNEKLFF; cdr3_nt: TGTGCCAGCAGCTTAGTAGGGACCCCCAATGAAAAACTGTTTTTT